Presented here are 14 T cell receptor beta chains from one specimen sequenced in a study of neurological immune-mediated disorders. Using its own MiXCR run on the 5' RACE reads, TCRdb lists one record per CDR3 protein. This sample has approximately 60,000 distinct CDR3 sequences, with roughly 3.7% found just once. The material sequenced was PBMCs. Receptor source: a man in his forties or fifties with multiple sclerosis.

This clonotype was recorded at least ten times. The chain recombines TRBV5-1 with TRBJ1-2; no clear D gene. The V gene lost 0 bases and the J gene lost 8 bases, with 11 bases spanning the gap. This CDR3 contains 13 residues. CDR1 is SGHRS and CDR2 is YFSETQ in the germline V gene. The CDR3 DNA follows: TGCGCCAGCAGCTTGGGTATTCGGCAAGGCTACACCTTC. This gives the protein CASSLGIRQGYTF.

This chain uses TRBV5-1 with TRBJ1-2, with unresolved D. Trimming removed 0 bases from V and 0 bases from J, with 9 bases in between. This CDR3 contains 15 residues. Per the germline V gene, CDR1 is SGHRS and CDR2 is YFSETQ. CDR3 nucleotide sequence: TGCGCCAGCAGCTTGGACGGCAGAACTAACTATGGCTACACCTTC. The encoded protein is CASSLDGRTNYGYTF.

Ten or more counts support this clonotype. The chain joins TRBV27 to TRBJ2-1; D is uncertain. Between the trimmed V and J ends, which lost 5 bases and 0 bases, there was a span of 11 bases. CDR1 and CDR2 from the germline V gene are MNHEY and SMNVEV (reference sequence). There are 15 residues in the CDR3. CDR3 sequence reads: CASSRAGTSYNEQFF. The CDR3 coding sequence is TGTGCCAGCAGTCGGGCAGGTACCTCCTACAATGAGCAGTTCTTC.

With regard to this clonotype: A much larger clone sits a single nucleotide away, making a read error possible. The chain is built from TRBV5-1 and TRBJ2-7; no firm D call. V was clipped by 4 bases and J by 5 bases, with 13 bases between them. Germline V gives CDR1 SGHRS, CDR2 YFSETQ. The CDR3 runs to 13 residues. CDR3 in amino acids: CASSTGKVHEQYF. The CDR3 nucleotides are TGCGCCAGCAGCACCGGAAAGGTCCACGAGCAGTACTTC.

This clonotype has at least ten counts. The chain employs TRBV20-1 and TRBJ1-1; 11 nucleotides match TRBD1. The V and J ends lost 3 bases and 0 bases, in that order; junction bases with no gene match: 12. The CDR3 is 18 amino acids. CDR1 is DFQATT, CDR2 SNEGSKA, per germline (reference sequence). The CDR3 region is CSARPAWTGGSLNTEAFF. For the CDR3, the DNA is TGCAGTGCTAGGCCAGCGTGGACAGGGGGCAGCCTGAACACTGAAGCTTTCTTT.

This clonotype was observed a handful of times. The chain links TRBV7-9 to TRBJ2-2; D gene uncertain. V lost 2 bases to trimming and J lost 5 bases, with 6 bases between them. The CDR3 spans 13 residues. Looked up from germline, CDR1 is SEHNR and CDR2 is FQNEAQ (reference sequence). The CDR3, as DNA: TGTGCCAGCAGCTTATCAAAGACCGGGGAGCTGTTTTTT. Translation: CASSLSKTGELFF.

This clonotype was observed at least ten times. The V call is TRBV4-2, the J call TRBJ2-2; D is uncertain. CDR1 and CDR2 (germline): LGHNA, YNFKEQ. This CDR3 spans 13 amino acids. V lost 2 bases, J lost 1 base, and 2 bases lay in between. The CDR3 loop reads CASSQLNTGELFF. The CDR3 DNA is TGTGCCAGCAGCCAACTGAACACCGGGGAGCTGTTTTTT.

The chain couples TRBV4-1 to TRBJ1-5, with D maybe TRBD1 (6 bases). Germline lookup yields CDR1 MGHRA and CDR2 YSYEKL. The V end was cut by 5 bases, the J end by 5 bases, with 19 bases between. CDR3 length equals 16 residues. The CDR3 nucleotides read TGCGCCAGCAGCGACTTCGCGGGGGGCATGGATCAGCCCCAGCATTTT. Its translation: CASSDFAGGMDQPQHF.

This clonotype was seen a handful of times. The chain is built from TRBV7-2 and TRBJ2-1; D gene unclear. The V gene lost 7 bases and the J gene lost 5 bases, with 9 bases spanning the gap. The CDR3 extends over 12 amino acids. Per the germline V gene, CDR1 is SGHTA and CDR2 is FQGNSA. The CDR3 protein is CASKRRNNEQFF. The CDR3, as DNA: TGTGCCAGCAAACGAAGAAACAATGAGCAGTTCTTC.

This clonotype was recorded many times. The rearrangement uses TRBV6-6 and TRBJ2-2; D remains unclear. V lost 2 bases to trimming and J lost 4 bases, with 5 bases between them. In germline, CDR1 is MNHNY, CDR2 SVGAGI (reference sequence). This CDR3 region has 13 residues. CDR3 loop: CASSYGSTGELFF. The CDR3 region has the DNA TGTGCCAGCAGTTACGGTTCCACCGGGGAGCTGTTTTTT.

Concerning this clonotype: Given a much more abundant clone one base away, this may be a read error. The CDR3 spells CSATRGPDSNQPQHF. DNA of the CDR3: TGCAGTGCCACCCGGGGACCAGATAGCAATCAGCCCCAGCATTTT. The chain carries TRBV20-1 and TRBJ1-5; a possible D gene is TRBD1 (5 bases). Germline V gives CDR1 DFQATT, CDR2 SNEGSKA (reference sequence). V dropped 6 bases and J dropped 0 bases, with 15 bases sitting between them. This CDR3 is 15 amino acids long.

This clonotype has ten or more counts. The V and J genes are TRBV20-1 and TRBJ1-2; TRBD1 matches at 9 bases. V shed 2 bases, J shed 6 bases, and the junction held 7 bases outside the gene matches. The CDR3 loop spans 14 amino acids. Germline CDR1 and CDR2: DFQATT and SNEGSKA (reference sequence). The CDR3 is CSARYGQGIHGYTF. The CDR3 DNA reads as TGCAGTGCTAGATACGGACAGGGGATACATGGCTACACCTTC.

This clonotype was seen many times. The J gene is TRBJ2-3, the V gene TRBV10-3, with 11 bases that match TRBD2. V was pared by 2 bases and J by 5 bases, with 12 bases of the junction left unmatched. CDR1 and CDR2 (germline): ENHRY, SYGVKD. The CDR3 is 18 amino acids. The CDR3 DNA reads TGTGCCATCAGTGAGCGAAAACAGGGGCTAGCGGGGGGAGATACGCAGTATTTT. Its protein is CAISERKQGLAGGDTQYF.

This clonotype was counted at least ten times. The chain has TRBV7-2 and TRBJ1-2; 10 nucleotides line up with TRBD1. Trimming at V came to 5 bases and at J to 4 bases, leaving 4 bases not matched to a gene. Germline CDR1 reads SGHTA; CDR2 reads FQGNSA. This CDR3 spans 14 amino acids. This chain's CDR3 is CASSAGQGGYGYTF. CDR3 DNA: TGTGCCAGCAGCGCTGGACAGGGGGGCTATGGCTACACCTTC.